The 16 T cell receptor beta chains below come from one sample, sequenced in a study of T cells in Graves' hyperthyroidism and ophthalmopathy. TCR beta CDR3 sequences were amplified from RNA transcripts. Primed by the HTBI set, a first-round RT-PCR was run on the TCR CDR3. TCRdb re-derived calls from the multiplex PCR reads in MiXCR, one entry per CDR3 protein. Of almost 600,000 distinct CDR3 sequences in the sample, around 13% are singletons; the top ten hold more than 5%. Sequenced input: blood. The origin of the receptors is a woman in her 30s with Graves' hyperthyroidism that later progressed to Graves' ophthalmopathy.

The chain carries TRBV5-1 and TRBJ1-2; a possible D gene is TRBD1 (5 bases). This CDR3 region has 13 residues. The V and J ends lost 0 bases and 7 bases respectively, with 10 bases between them. Germline V gene data show CDR1 as SGHRS and CDR2 as YFSETQ. Here the CDR3 DNA reads TGCGCCAGCAGCTTGGAAGCCAGGGCTGGCTACACCTTC. This sequence encodes CASSLEARAGYTF.

J is TRBJ2-3 and V is TRBV11-2; D unclear. The germline V gene has CDR1 SGHAT and CDR2 FQNNGV. This CDR3 has 16 residues. V was clipped by 1 base and J by 4 bases, with 15 bases between them. The CDR3: CASSLVAVLPPDTQYF. DNA of the CDR3: TGTGCCAGCAGCTTAGTTGCAGTCCTTCCCCCAGATACGCAGTATTTT.

In its sample, this clonotype was seen a few times. The chain is built from TRBV12-5 and TRBJ1-2; D ambiguous. Germline-derived CDR1 and CDR2 are LGHNT and FRNRAP. Between the trimmed V and J ends, which lost 1 base and 4 bases, there was a span of 7 bases. This CDR3 has 13 residues. The CDR3 coding sequence is TGTGCTAGTGGTTTGGGGGTTGGCTATGGCTACACCTTC. This sequence encodes CASGLGVGYGYTF.

The sample holds many counts of this clonotype. The rearrangement uses TRBV19 and TRBJ2-3, with TRBD1 matching over 9 bases. J lost 0 bases, V lost 3 bases, and 4 bases had no gene match. CDR3 size: 16 residues. From germline, CDR1 is LNHDA and CDR2 SQIVND (reference sequence). CDR3 sequence: CASSMDRGGSTDTQYF. In DNA, the CDR3 is TGTGCCAGTAGTATGGACAGGGGAGGGAGCACAGATACGCAGTATTTT.

This clonotype was seen at least ten times. CDR3: CASGPTPGTGELFF. In DNA, the CDR3 is TGCGCCAGCGGTCCGACCCCGGGGACCGGGGAGCTGTTTTTT. This chain connects TRBV5-1 to TRBJ2-2, with TRBD2 as a possible D gene (5 bases). This CDR3 region has 14 residues. CDR1 and CDR2 from the germline V gene are SGHRS and YFSETQ. With 7 bases removed from V and 5 bases from J, the gap between germline ends came to 15 bases.

The sample holds a few counts of this clonotype. This chain uses TRBV5-5 with TRBJ2-4, with a tentative D call TRBD2 (6 bases). This CDR3 has 16 residues. Trimming removed 3 bases at V and 0 bases at J, with 13 bases between. CDR1 and CDR2 from the germline V gene are SGHKS and YYEKEE (reference sequence). This CDR3 is CASSWDLTQAKNIQYF. Written as DNA, the CDR3 is TGTGCCAGCAGCTGGGACTTGACACAAGCCAAAAACATTCAGTACTTC.

This clonotype showed up many times. The V and J genes are TRBV15 and TRBJ1-4, with TRBD1 matching 7 bases. The ends lost 0 bases at V and 8 bases at J; junction bases unmatched: 6. The CDR3 is made up of 15 amino acids. Per germline, CDR1 LNHNV and CDR2 YYDKDF (reference sequence). The DNA for the CDR3 is TGTGCCACCAGCAGAGATCAGGGGGGTCAAGAAAAACTGTTTTTT. Residues: CATSRDQGGQEKLFF.

This clonotype was detected many times. The chain carries TRBV28 and TRBJ1-2; a weak D match, TRBD1 (5 bases). V lost 7 bases and J 5 bases, leaving 11 bases between the germline ends. The V gene's germline CDR1 is MDHEN and CDR2 SYDVKM. The CDR3 consists of 12 residues. CDR3 in DNA: TGTGCCAGCAACCGACAGAGATATGGCTACACCTTC. Its protein is CASNRQRYGYTF.

V is TRBV19 and J is TRBJ1-1, with D uncertain. This CDR3 region has 13 residues. Germline CDR1 is LNHDA and CDR2 is SQIVND (reference sequence). The ends were cut back, 0 bases at V and 5 bases at J, with 7 bases in the middle. CDR3 region: CASSIDIQTEAFF. In DNA form, the CDR3 reads TGTGCCAGTAGTATAGATATCCAGACTGAAGCTTTCTTT.

This clonotype was observed a few times. The chain combines TRBV10-3 with TRBJ2-7; possibly TRBD2 for D (5 bases). The CDR3 has 14 amino acids. The V gene's germline CDR1 is ENHRY and CDR2 SYGVKD. The germline V and J ends were trimmed by 6 bases and 0 bases, with 12 bases remaining between them. CDR3 protein: CAIREDGYSYEQYF. The CDR3 DNA reads TGTGCCATCAGGGAGGACGGCTACTCCTACGAGCAGTACTTC.

This clonotype was recorded many times. The chain joins TRBV10-1 to TRBJ2-5; 9 nucleotides match TRBD2. Germline CDR1 reads WNHNN; CDR2 reads SYGVQD (reference sequence). V lost 0 bases, J lost 5 bases, and 7 bases stayed unmatched. CDR3 length: 16 amino acids. The DNA for the CDR3 is TGCGCCAGCAGTGAGTCGACTAGCGGTCTACCGGAGACCCAGTACTTC. This codes for CASSESTSGLPETQYF.

Ten or more counts support this clonotype. V and J are TRBV7-2 and TRBJ1-2, with TRBD1 as a possible D gene (5 bases). The CDR3 sequence is 13 residues long. Trimming cost V 5 bases and J 7 bases, with 14 bases left between them. Looked up from germline, CDR1 is SGHTA and CDR2 is FQGNSA. CDR3 in amino acids: CASSPAGVGGYTF. The CDR3 DNA is TGTGCCAGCAGCCCGGCGGGGGTCGGTGGCTACACCTTC. The full variable domain, in which reference TRBV7-2 and TRBJ1-2 provide the parts outside the CDR3, is GAGVSQSPSNKVTEKGKDVELRCDPISGHTALYWYRQSLGQGLEFLIYFQGNSAPDKSGLPSDRFSAERTGGSVSTLTIQRTQQEDSAVYLCASSPAGVGGYTFGSGTRLTVV.

The rearrangement uses TRBV9 and TRBJ1-2; TRBD1 is a possible D gene (5 bases). The germline gives CDR1 SGDLS, CDR2 YYNGEE. Trimming removed 0 bases at V and 5 bases at J, with 14 bases between. The CDR3 extends over 15 amino acids. CDR3 protein: CASSVAEGRFYGYTF. The CDR3 DNA is TGTGCCAGCAGCGTAGCGGAGGGGCGATTTTATGGCTACACCTTC.

Only a few counts were recorded for this clonotype. The V call is TRBV3-1, the J call TRBJ1-1; D ambiguous. The germline gives CDR1 LGHDT, CDR2 YNNKEL (reference sequence). This CDR3 comprises 15 residues. V was cut by 0 bases and J by 0 bases, with 8 bases left in between. The CDR3 DNA sequence: TGTGCCAGCAGCCAAGATGGGCTGCTGAACACTGAAGCTTTCTTT. This encodes CASSQDGLLNTEAFF.

This clonotype was seen just once. A clone one base away is much larger, so this may be a read error. The gene calls are TRBV28 and TRBJ2-7; TRBD2 is a possible D gene (6 bases). Germline CDR1 MDHEN, CDR2 SYDVKM. The CDR3 spans 13 residues. CDR3 in DNA: TGTGCCAGCACCACAGTAGCGGAACACGAGGAGTACTTC. Translation: CASTTVAEHEEYF.

The V call is TRBV9, the J call TRBJ1-3; D is perhaps TRBD1 (6 bases). The V and J ends lost 3 bases and 4 bases respectively, with 17 bases between them. Per germline, CDR1 SGDLS and CDR2 YYNGEE. This CDR3 comprises 16 residues. CDR3 residues: CASSAQGSAGGNTIYF. The CDR3 DNA sequence: TGTGCCAGCAGCGCCCAGGGGAGTGCGGGAGGAAACACCATATATTTT.